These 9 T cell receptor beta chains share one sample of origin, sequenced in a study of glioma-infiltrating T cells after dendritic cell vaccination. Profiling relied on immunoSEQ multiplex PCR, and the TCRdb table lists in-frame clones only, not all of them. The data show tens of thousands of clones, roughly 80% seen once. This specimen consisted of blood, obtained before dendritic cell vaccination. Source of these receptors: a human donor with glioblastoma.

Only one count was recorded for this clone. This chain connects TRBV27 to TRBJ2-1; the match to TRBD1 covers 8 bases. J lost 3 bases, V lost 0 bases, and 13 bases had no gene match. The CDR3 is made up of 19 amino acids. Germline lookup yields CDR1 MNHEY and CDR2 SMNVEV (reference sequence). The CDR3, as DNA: TGTGCCAGCAGTTTATCTTCTCGAGCCGCCGGGACAGGCTACAATGAGCAGTTCTTC. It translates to CASSLSSRAAGTGYNEQFF.

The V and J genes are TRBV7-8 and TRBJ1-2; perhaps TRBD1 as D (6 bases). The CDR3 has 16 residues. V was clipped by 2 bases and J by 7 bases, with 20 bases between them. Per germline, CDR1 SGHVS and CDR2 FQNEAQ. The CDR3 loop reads CASSLFQGSTTGGYTF. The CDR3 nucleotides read TGTGCCAGCAGCTTATTCCAGGGGTCTACGACGGGTGGCTACACCTTC.

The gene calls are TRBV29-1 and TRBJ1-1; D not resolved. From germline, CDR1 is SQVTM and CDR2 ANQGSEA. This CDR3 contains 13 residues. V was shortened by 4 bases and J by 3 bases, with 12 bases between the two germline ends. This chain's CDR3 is CSVGIVVDTEAFF. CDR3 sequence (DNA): TGCAGCGTTGGAATTGTAGTGGACACTGAAGCTTTCTTT.

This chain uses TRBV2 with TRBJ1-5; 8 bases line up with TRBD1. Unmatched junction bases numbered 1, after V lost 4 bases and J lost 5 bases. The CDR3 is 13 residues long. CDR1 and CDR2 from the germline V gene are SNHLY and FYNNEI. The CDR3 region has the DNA TGTGCCAGCAGTGGGACAGGGTATCAGCCCCAGCATTTT. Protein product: CASSGTGYQPQHF.

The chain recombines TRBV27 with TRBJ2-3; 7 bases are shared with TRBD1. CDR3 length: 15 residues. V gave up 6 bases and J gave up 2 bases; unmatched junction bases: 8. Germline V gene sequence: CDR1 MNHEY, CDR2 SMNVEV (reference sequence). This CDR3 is CASRQWDSSTDTQYF. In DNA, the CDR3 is TGTGCCAGCAGGCAATGGGACAGCTCCACAGATACGCAGTATTTT.

This chain's CDR3 is CASSLLPGPLHF. DNA for the CDR3: TGTGCCAGCAGCTTATTGCCAGGGCCCCTCCACTTT. This chain joins TRBV5-6 and TRBJ1-6; a possible D gene is TRBD1 (5 bases). Between the trimmed V and J ends, which lost 2 bases and 13 bases, there was a span of 10 bases. In germline, CDR1 is SGHDT, CDR2 YYEEEE. This CDR3 has 12 residues.

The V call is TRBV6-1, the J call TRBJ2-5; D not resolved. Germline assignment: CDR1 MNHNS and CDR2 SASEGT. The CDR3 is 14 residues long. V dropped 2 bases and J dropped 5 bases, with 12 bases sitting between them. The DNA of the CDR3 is TGTGCCAGCAGTGAATACTATAGCCTTGAGACCCAGTACTTC. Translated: CASSEYYSLETQYF.

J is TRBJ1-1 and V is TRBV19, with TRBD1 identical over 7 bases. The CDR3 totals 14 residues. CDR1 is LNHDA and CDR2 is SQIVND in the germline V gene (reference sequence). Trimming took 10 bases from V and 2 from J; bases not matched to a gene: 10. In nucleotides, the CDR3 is TGTGCCACGACATCCGACAGGGTTAACACTGAAGCTTTCTTT. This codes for CATTSDRVNTEAFF.

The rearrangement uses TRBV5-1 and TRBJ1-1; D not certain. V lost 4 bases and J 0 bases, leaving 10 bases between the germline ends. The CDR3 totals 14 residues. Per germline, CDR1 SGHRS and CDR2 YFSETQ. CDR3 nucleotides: TGCGCCAGCAGCCAGACGGGGATGAACACTGAAGCTTTCTTT. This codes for CASSQTGMNTEAFF.